The clone carrying this T cell receptor beta chain was recorded a few times. Its antigen is undetermined. This entry comes from a study of response to subunit inactivated influenza vaccine. Broader study findings: Authors suggested few new T cells are recruited by each seasonal influenza vaccination.

TCRdb reanalysed the RT-PCR reads using MiXCR and keeps one entry per CDR3 protein. The sample records approximately 530,000 distinct CDR3 sequences, 13% being singletons. Trimming removed 0 bases from V and 0 bases from J, with 9 bases in between. The germline V gene encodes CDR1 LGHNA and CDR2 YSLEER. CDR3 length: 15 residues. This clonotype originated in a man aged 45-65 years who received an inactivated influenza vaccine. This chain joins TRBV4-3 and TRBJ2-7, with D perhaps matching TRBD2 (6 bases). The sample consisted of PBMCs from blood, taken roughly 46 days after vaccination. The CDR3 bases are TGCGCCAGCAGCCAAGAGGCTAGCGACTCCTACGAGCAGTACTTC. It specifies CASSQEASDSYEQYF.